The present T cell receptor beta chain was sequenced within a study of cytomegalovirus exposure and HLA in healthy donors. Findings of the study overall: Immune exposure information available was restricted to CMV serostatus. Prior analysis indicated that the majority of TCR beta V segments exhibited productivity approximately 87% or approximately 30% of the time.

The CDR3 totals 12 residues. Germline CDR1 reads LNHDA; CDR2 reads SQIVND (reference sequence). V shed 3 bases and J shed 4 bases, with 5 bases lying between them. Concerning this clone: Its antigen is not known.

This PCR relied on a set of 60 Vbeta primers and 13 Jbeta primers. Assay used: immunoSEQ multiplex PCR; TCRdb lists only in-frame clones, some missing. The sample lists about 170,000 clones, about 76% occurring once. This clonotype was obtained from a woman aged 18-29 years in good health and CMV-seropositive. The chain uses TRBV19 and TRBJ2-3; D is uncertain. Input material: PBMCs. As DNA, the CDR3 is TGTGCCAGTAGTATCCAGTCAGATACGCAGTATTTT. Its protein is CASSIQSDTQYF.